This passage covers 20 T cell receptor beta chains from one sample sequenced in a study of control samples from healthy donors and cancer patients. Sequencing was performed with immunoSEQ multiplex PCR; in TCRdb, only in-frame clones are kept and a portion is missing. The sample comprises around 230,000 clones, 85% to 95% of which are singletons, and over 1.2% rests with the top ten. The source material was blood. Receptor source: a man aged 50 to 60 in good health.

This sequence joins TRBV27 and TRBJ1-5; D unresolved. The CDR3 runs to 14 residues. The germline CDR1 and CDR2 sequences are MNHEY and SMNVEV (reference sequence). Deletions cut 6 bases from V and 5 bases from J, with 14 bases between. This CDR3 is CASRPGSVYQPQHF. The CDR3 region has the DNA TGTGCCAGCAGACCGGGATCGGTATATCAGCCCCAGCATTTT.

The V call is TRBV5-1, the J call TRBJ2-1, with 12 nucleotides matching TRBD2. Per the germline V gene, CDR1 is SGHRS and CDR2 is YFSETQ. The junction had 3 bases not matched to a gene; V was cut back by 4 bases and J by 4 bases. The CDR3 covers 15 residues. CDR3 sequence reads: CASSPTSGGYNEQFF. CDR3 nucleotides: TGCGCCAGCAGCCCGACTAGCGGGGGATACAATGAGCAGTTCTTC. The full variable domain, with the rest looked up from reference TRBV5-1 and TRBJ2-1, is KAGVTQTPRYLIKTRGQQVTLSCSPISGHRSVSWYQQTPGQGLQFLFEYFSETQRNKGNFPGRFSGRQFSNSRSEMNVSTLELGDSALYLCASSPTSGGYNEQFFGPGTRLTVL.

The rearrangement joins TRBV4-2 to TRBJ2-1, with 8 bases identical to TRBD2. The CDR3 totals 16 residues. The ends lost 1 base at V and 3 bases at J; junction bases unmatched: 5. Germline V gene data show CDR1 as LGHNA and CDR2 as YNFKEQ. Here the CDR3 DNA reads TGTGCCAGCAGCCAAGCACGGGGGGGAGTCTACAATGAGCAGTTCTTC. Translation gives CASSQARGGVYNEQFF.

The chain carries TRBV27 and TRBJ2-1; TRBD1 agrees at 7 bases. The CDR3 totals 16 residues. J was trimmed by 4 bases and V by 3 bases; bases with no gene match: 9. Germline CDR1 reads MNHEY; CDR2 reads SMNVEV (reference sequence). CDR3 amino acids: CASSLYRDSLYNEQFF. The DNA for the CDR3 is TGTGCCAGCAGTTTGTACCGGGACAGCCTTTACAATGAGCAGTTCTTC.

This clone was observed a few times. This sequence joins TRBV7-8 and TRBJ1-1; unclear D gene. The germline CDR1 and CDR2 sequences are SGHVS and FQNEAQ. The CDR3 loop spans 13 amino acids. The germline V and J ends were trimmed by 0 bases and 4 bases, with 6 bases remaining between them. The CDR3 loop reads CASSLAGPTEAFF. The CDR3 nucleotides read TGTGCCAGCAGCTTAGCAGGGCCCACTGAAGCTTTCTTT.

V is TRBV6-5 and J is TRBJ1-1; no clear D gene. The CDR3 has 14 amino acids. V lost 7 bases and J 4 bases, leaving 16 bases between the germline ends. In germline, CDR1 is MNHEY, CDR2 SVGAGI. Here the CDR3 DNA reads TGTGCCAGCACCCTGGAGCCCTCAGCCACTGAAGCTTTCTTT. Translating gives CASTLEPSATEAFF.

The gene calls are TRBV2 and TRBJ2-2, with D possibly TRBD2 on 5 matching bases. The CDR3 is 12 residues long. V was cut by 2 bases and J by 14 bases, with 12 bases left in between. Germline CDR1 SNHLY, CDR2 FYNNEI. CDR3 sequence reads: CASSERVGILFF. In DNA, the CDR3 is TGTGCCAGCAGTGAACGTGTCGGGATCCTGTTTTTT. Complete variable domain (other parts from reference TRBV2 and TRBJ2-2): EPEVTQTPSHQVTQMGQEVILRCVPISNHLYFYWYRQILGQKVEFLVSFYNNEISEKSEIFDDQFSVERPDGSNFTLKIRSTKLEDSAMYFCASSERVGILFFGEGSRLTVL.

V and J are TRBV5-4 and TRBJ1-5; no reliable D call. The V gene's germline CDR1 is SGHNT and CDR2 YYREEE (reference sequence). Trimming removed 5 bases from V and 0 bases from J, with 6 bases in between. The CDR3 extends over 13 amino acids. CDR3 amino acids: CASSSGSNQPQHF. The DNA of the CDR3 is TGTGCCAGCAGTTCGGGTAGCAATCAGCCCCAGCATTTT.

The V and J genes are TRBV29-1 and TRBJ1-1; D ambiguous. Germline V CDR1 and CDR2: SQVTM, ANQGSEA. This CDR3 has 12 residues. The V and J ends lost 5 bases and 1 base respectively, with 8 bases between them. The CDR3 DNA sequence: TGCAGCGTTATTTCAGCGAACACTGAAGCTTTCTTT. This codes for CSVISANTEAFF.

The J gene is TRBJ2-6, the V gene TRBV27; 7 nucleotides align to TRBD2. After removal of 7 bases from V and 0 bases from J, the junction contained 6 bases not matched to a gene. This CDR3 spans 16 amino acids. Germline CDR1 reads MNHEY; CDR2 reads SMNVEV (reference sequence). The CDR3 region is CASTWGEGSGANVLTF. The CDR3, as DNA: TGTGCCAGCACCTGGGGGGAGGGCTCTGGGGCCAACGTCCTGACTTTC.

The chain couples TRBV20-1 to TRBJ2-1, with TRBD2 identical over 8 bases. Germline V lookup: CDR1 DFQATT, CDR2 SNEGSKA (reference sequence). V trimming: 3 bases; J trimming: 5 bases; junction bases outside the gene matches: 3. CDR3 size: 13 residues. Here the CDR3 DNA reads TGCAGTGCTAGTTTCGGGGGGGACAATGAGCAGTTCTTC. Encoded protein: CSASFGGDNEQFF.

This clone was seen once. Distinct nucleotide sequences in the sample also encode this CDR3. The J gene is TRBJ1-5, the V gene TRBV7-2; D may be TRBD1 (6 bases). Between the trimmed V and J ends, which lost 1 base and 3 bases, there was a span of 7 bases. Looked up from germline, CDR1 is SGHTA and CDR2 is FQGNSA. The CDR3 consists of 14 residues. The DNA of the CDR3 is TGTGCCAGCAGCTTAGACAGGGCCAATCAGCCCCAGCATTTT. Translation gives CASSLDRANQPQHF.

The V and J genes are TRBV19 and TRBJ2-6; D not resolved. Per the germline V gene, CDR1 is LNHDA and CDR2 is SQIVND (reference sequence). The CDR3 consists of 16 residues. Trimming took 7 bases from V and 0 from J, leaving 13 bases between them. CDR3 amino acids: CASKGRIRSGANVLTF. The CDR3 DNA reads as TGTGCCAGTAAGGGCAGGATCCGCTCTGGGGCCAACGTCCTGACTTTC.

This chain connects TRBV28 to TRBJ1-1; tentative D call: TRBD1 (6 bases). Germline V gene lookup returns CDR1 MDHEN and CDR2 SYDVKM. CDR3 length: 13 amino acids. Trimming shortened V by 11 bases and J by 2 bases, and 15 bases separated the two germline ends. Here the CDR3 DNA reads TGTGCCGCAAGTAGGGGGATTAACACTGAAGCTTTCTTT. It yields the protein CAASRGINTEAFF.

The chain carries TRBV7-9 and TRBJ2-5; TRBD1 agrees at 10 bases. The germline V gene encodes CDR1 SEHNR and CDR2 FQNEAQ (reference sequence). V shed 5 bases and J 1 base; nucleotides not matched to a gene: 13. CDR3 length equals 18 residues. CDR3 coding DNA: TGTGCCAGCAGCACGAGGACAGGGGGAACTGCTATCCAAGAGACCCAGTACTTC. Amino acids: CASSTRTGGTAIQETQYF.

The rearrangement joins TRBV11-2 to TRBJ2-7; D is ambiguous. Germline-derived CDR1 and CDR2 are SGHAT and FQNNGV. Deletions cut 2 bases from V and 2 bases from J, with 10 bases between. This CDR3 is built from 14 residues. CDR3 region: CASSLSLLAYEQYF. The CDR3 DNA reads TGTGCCAGCAGCTTATCCCTTCTGGCCTACGAGCAGTACTTC. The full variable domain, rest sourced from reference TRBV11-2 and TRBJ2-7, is EAGVAQSPRYKIIEKRQSVAFWCNPISGHATLYWYQQILGQGPKLLIQFQNNGVVDDSQLPKDRFSAERLKGVDSTLKIQPAKLEDSAVYLCASSLSLLAYEQYFGPGTRLTVT.

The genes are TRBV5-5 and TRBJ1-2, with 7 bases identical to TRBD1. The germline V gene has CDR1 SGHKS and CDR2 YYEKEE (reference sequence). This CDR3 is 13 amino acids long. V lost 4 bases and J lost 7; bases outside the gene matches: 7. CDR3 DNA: TGTGCCAGCAGCAGACCCGGGACAGTTGGCTACACCTTC. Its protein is CASSRPGTVGYTF. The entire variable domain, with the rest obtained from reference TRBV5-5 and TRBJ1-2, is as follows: DAGVTQSPTHLIKTRGQQVTLRCSPISGHKSVSWYQQVLGQGPQFIFQYYEKEERGRGNFPDRFSARQFPNYSSELNVNALLLGDSALYLCASSRPGTVGYTFGSGTRLTVV.

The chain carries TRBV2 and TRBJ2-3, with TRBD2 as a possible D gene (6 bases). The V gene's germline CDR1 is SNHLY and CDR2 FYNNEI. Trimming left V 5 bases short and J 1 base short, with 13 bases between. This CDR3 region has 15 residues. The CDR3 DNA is TGTGCCAGCAGTTCGGGTAGCGGACGCACAGATACGCAGTATTTT. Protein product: CASSSGSGRTDTQYF.

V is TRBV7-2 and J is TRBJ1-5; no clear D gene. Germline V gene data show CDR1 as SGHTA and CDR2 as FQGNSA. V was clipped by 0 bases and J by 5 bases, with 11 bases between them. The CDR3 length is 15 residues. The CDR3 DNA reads TGTGCCAGCAGCTTAGCAGGGAAGGGCGATCAGCCCCAGCATTTT. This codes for CASSLAGKGDQPQHF.

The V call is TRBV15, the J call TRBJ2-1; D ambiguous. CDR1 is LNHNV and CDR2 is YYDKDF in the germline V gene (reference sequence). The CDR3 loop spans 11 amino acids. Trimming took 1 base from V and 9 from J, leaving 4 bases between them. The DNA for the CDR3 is TGTGCCACCAGCAGAGTTAGTGAGCAGTTCTTC. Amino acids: CATSRVSEQFF.